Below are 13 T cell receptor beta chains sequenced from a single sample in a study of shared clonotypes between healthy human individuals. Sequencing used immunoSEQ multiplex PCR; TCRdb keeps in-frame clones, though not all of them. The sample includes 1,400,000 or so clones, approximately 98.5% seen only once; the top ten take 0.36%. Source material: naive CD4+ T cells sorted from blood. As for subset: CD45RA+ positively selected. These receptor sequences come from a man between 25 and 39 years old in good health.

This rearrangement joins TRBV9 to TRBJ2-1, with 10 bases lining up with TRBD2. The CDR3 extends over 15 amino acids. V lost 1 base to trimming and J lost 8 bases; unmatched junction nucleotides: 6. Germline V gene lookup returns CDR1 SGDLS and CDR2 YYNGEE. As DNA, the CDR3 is TGTGCCAGCAGCGTACTAGCGGGAGTTGCGGATGAGCAGTTCTTC. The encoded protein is CASSVLAGVADEQFF.

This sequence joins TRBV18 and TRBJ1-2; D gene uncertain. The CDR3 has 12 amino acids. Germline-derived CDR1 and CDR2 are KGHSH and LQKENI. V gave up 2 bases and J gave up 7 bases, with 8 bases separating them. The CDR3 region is CASSPSGIGYTF. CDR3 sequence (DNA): TGTGCCAGCTCACCAAGCGGAATTGGCTACACCTTC.

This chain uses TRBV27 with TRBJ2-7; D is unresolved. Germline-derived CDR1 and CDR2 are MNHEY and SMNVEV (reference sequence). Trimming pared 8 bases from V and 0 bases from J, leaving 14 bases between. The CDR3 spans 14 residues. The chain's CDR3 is CASPIFCDSYEQYF. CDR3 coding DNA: TGTGCCAGCCCTATATTTTGTGACTCCTACGAGCAGTACTTC.

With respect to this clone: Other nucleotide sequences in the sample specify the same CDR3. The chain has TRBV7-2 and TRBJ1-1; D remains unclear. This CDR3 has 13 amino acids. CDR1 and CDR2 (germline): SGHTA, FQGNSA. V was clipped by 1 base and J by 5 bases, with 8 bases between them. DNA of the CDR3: TGTGCCAGCAGCTTAGAGCGGGGTACTGAAGCTTTCTTT. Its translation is CASSLERGTEAFF. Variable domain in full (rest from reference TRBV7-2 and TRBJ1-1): GAGVSQSPSNKVTEKGKDVELRCDPISGHTALYWYRQSLGQGLEFLIYFQGNSAPDKSGLPSDRFSAERTGGSVSTLTIQRTQQEDSAVYLCASSLERGTEAFFGQGTRLTVV.

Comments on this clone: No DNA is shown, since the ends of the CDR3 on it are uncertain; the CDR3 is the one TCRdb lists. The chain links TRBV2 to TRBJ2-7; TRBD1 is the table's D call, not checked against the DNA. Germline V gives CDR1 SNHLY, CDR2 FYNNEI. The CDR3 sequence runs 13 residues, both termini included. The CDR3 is CASSVVGQGSLYF.

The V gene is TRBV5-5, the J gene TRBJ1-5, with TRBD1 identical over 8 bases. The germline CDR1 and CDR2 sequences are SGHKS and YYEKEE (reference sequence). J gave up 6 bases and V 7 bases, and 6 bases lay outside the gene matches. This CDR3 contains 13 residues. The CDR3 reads CASDPGTGQPQHF. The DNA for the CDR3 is TGTGCCAGCGACCCCGGGACAGGTCAGCCCCAGCATTTT.

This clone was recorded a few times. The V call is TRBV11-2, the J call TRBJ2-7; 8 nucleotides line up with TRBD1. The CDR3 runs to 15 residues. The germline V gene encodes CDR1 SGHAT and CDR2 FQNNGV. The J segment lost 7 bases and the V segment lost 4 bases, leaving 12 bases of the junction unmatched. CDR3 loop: CASSSTGRGRGEQYF. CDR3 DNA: TGTGCCAGCAGCTCCACGGGCAGGGGGCGCGGTGAGCAGTACTTC.

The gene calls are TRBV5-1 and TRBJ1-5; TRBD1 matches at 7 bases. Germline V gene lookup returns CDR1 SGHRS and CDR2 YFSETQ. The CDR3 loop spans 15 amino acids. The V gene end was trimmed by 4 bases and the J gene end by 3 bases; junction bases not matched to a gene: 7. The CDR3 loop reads CASSIGGTVNQPQHF. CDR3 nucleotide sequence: TGCGCCAGCAGCATAGGCGGGACAGTCAATCAGCCCCAGCATTTT.

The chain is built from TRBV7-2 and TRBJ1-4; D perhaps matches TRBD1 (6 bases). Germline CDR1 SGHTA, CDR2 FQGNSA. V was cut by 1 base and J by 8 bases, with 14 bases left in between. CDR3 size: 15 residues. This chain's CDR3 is CASSLEPGVIEKLFF. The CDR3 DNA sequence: TGTGCCAGCAGCTTAGAGCCAGGGGTTATAGAAAAACTGTTTTTT.

In DNA form, the CDR3 reads TGTGCCAGCAGTTTTCCTACGACAGGGCAGGGGTCCTACAATGAGCAGTTCTTC. This translates into CASSFPTTGQGSYNEQFF. The chain has TRBV28 and TRBJ2-1, with 7 bases matching TRBD1. Germline CDR1 is MDHEN and CDR2 is SYDVKM. The CDR3 contains 18 residues. Germline trimming cut 3 bases from V and 1 base from J; bases unmatched to any gene: 12.

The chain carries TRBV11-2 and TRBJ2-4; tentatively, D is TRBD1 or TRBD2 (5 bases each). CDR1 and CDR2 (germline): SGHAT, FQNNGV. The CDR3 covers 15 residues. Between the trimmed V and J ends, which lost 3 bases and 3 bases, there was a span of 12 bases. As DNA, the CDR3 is TGTGCCAGCAGCTTCAGGGAGATAGGCAAAAACATTCAGTACTTC. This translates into CASSFREIGKNIQYF.

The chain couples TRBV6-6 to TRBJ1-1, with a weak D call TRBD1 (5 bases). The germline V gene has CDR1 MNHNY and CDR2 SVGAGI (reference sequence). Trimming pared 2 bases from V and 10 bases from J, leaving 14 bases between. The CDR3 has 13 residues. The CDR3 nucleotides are TGTGCCAGCAGTTACCGACCCGACGGGGGAGCTTTCTTT. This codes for CASSYRPDGGAFF.

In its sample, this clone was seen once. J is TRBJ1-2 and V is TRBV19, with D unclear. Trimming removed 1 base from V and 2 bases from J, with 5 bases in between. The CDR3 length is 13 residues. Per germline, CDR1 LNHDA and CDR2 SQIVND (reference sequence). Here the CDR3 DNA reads TGTGCCAGTAGTATAGGCTGGAACTATGGCTACACCTTC. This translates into CASSIGWNYGYTF.